The clone carrying this T cell receptor beta chain was seen just once. Its antigen is unidentified. This sample was taken from a study of cytomegalovirus exposure and HLA in healthy donors. The CDR3 extends over 13 amino acids. V lost 6 bases to trimming and J lost 4 bases; unmatched junction nucleotides: 3. Per the germline V gene, CDR1 is MDHEN and CDR2 is SYDVKM. Profiled with immunoSEQ multiplex PCR; TCRdb holds only in-frame clones, not every one. Counted here are about 49,000 clones, around 94% occurring once; the ten biggest clones make up 1.4%. General observations from the study: Cytomegalovirus-associated status was assigned to about 160 TCR beta chains. Most observed TCR sequences were rare, whereas some public TCRs were detected in many donors. CMV antigen specificity of a few CMV-associated chains was confirmed in vitro.

The receptor was derived from a young man in good health and CMV-seronegative. The rearrangement uses TRBV28 and TRBJ2-3; 8 positions match TRBD2. The specimen was PBMCs. The CDR3 protein is CASSGRASDTQYF. The CDR3, as DNA: TGTGCCAGCAGCGGGAGGGCCTCAGATACGCAGTATTTT.